This TCR beta chain is drawn from a study of blood T cell repertoires in COVID-19. In the study overall: COVID-19 samples, acute and convalescent, were from the United States, Italy and Spain.

The germline gives CDR1 LNHDA, CDR2 SQIVND (reference sequence). The J segment lost 2 bases and the V segment lost 4 bases, leaving 4 bases of the junction unmatched. The CDR3 consists of 15 residues. Original handling: By means of reference gene primer amplification, nucleated cell counts were estimated. Profiled with immunoSEQ multiplex PCR; TCRdb holds only in-frame clones, not every one. The V and J calls and clone size were taken over from that table, and D and trimming were inferred from the DNA. The sample lists tens of thousands of clones; approximately 80% were seen once. V gene TRBV19 combines with J gene TRBJ1-5; 8 bases fit TRBD1. The TCR was taken from a human donor in a cohort sampled during active COVID-19. What was sequenced was peripheral blood. CDR3 protein: CASSKEGQGNQPQHF. CDR3 nucleotide sequence: TGTGCCAGTAGTAAAGAGGGACAGGGCAATCAGCCCCAGCATTTT. The whole variable domain, remainder taken from reference TRBV19 and TRBJ1-5, is DGGITQSPKYLFRKEGQNVTLSCEQNLNHDAMYWYRQDPGQGLRLIYYSQIVNDFQKGDIAEGYSVSREKKESFPLTVTSAQKNPTAFYLCASSKEGQGNQPQHFGDGTRLSIL.